This TCR beta chain originates from a study of T cell responses to AZD1222 COVID-19 vaccine. A remark on this clone: Its antigen is undetermined.

Study-wide results and limits: Spike was spanned by vaccine-associated CD4 TCRs, with dominance at 160-218 and 743-854. Nearly half of spike-specific TCRs reportedly target unmutated variant regions. A rise in Spike-specific TCR breadth and depth followed two AZD1222 doses. No repertoire was sampled before or during the peak T cell response, only after it.

The assay was immunoSEQ multiplex PCR, and TCRdb's table has in-frame clones only and misses some. The sample consists of roughly 80,000 clones, 70% to 90% of them appearing once. Germline assignment: CDR1 SGDLS and CDR2 YYNGEE. Trimming pared 3 bases from V and 10 bases from J, leaving 11 bases between. The CDR3 is 12 residues long. The sequenced sample was peripheral blood, obtained on day 0 of MenACWY control vaccination. This TCR derives from an adult in good health. The chain couples TRBV9 to TRBJ2-1; D uncertain. The CDR3, as DNA: TGTGCCAGCAGCGCACAGCACTCCGAGCAGTTCTTC. Translated: CASSAQHSEQFF.